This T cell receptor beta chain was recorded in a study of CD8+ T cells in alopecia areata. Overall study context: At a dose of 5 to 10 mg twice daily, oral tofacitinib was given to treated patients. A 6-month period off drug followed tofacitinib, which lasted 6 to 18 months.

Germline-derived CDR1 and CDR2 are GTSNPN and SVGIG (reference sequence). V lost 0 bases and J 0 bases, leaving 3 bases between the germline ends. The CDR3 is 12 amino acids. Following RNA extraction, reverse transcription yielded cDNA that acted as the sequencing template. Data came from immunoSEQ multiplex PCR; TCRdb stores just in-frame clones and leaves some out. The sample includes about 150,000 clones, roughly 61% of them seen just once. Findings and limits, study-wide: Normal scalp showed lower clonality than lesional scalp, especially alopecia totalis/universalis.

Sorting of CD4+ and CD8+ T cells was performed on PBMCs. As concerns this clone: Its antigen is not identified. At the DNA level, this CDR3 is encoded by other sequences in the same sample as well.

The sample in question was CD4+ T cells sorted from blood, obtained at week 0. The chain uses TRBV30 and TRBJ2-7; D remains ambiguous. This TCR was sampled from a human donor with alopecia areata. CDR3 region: CAWSVSSYEQYF. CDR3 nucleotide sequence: TGTGCCTGGAGTGTGAGCTCCTACGAGCAGTACTTC.